One sample yielded the 22 T cell receptor beta chains listed below, sequenced in a study of blood T cell repertoires in COVID-19. Produced via immunoSEQ multiplex PCR; TCRdb's table is partial and in-frame only. Among some 100,000 clones, 80% to 90% were seen once, and the ten largest hold approximately 8%. The sequencing sample was made of peripheral blood. These receptors were taken from a man between 65 and 80 years old who had recovered from COVID-19.

The rearrangement joins TRBV7-3 to TRBJ2-1; TRBD2 matches at 12 bases. This CDR3 contains 15 residues. V trimming: 5 bases; J trimming: 5 bases; junction bases outside the gene matches: 4. The germline V gene encodes CDR1 SGHTA and CDR2 FQGTGA. The CDR3 sequence: CASSLAGGGNNEQFF. CDR3 DNA: TGTGCCAGCAGCCTAGCGGGAGGGGGCAACAATGAGCAGTTCTTC.

The rearrangement joins TRBV9 to TRBJ2-7, with D uncertain. The CDR3 loop spans 13 amino acids. CDR1 and CDR2 from the germline V gene are SGDLS and YYNGEE. V gave up 4 bases and J gave up 0 bases, with 8 bases separating them. CDR3 loop: CASSPDISYEQYF. The CDR3 DNA is TGTGCCAGCAGCCCTGACATCTCCTACGAGCAGTACTTC.

The V call is TRBV21-1, the J call TRBJ2-7; the table gives TRBD2 as D, unverified against the DNA. TRBV21-1 counts as a pseudogene. CDR3 size: 15 residues. The CDR3 nucleotides are TGTGCCAGCAGCAAAGGTGAGGGCTCCCTCTACGAGCAGTACTTC. This sequence encodes CASSKGEGSLYEQYF.

The chain joins TRBV7-9 to TRBJ1-3; 10 bases agree with TRBD1. V trimming: 5 bases; J trimming: 4 bases; junction bases outside the gene matches: 2. The CDR3 sequence is 14 residues long. The germline V gene has CDR1 SEHNR and CDR2 FQNEAQ (reference sequence). The CDR3 protein is CASSGTGDGNTIYF. In DNA, the CDR3 is TGTGCCAGCAGCGGGACAGGGGACGGAAACACCATATATTTT. Variable domain in full (rest from reference TRBV7-9 and TRBJ1-3): DTGVSQNPRHKITKRGQNVTFRCDPISEHNRLYWYRQTLGQGPEFLTYFQNEAQLEKSRLLSDRFSAERPKGSFSTLEIQRTEQGDSAMYLCASSGTGDGNTIYFGEGSWLTVV.

The rearrangement links TRBV2 to TRBJ1-2; D gene ambiguous. The CDR3 runs 13 residues. In germline, CDR1 is SNHLY, CDR2 FYNNEI. The V and J ends lost 3 bases and 4 bases respectively, with 9 bases between them. In DNA form, the CDR3 reads TGTGCCAGCAGTGAGGCCGGGAGCTATGGCTACACCTTC. Residues: CASSEAGSYGYTF.

The CDR3 loop reads CASSPNGGTPAGELFF. CDR3 bases: TGCGCCAGCAGCCCTAACGGAGGAACGCCCGCCGGGGAGCTGTTTTTT. The chain is built from TRBV4-1 and TRBJ2-2; D is perhaps TRBD2 (5 bases). Germline CDR1 and CDR2: MGHRA and YSYEKL. The CDR3 is made up of 16 amino acids. With 4 bases removed from V and 6 bases from J, the gap between germline ends came to 18 bases.

J is TRBJ1-2 and V is TRBV12-3 or TRBV12-4; 8 nucleotides line up with TRBD1. J lost 7 bases, V lost 6 bases, and 4 bases had no gene match. The CDR3 has 12 residues. The CDR3 bases are TGTGCCAGCAGCCCTGACAGGGGTGGCTACACCTTC. It codes for CASSPDRGGYTF.

The J gene is TRBJ1-1, the V gene TRBV3-1 (or the pseudogene TRBV3-2), with 8 positions matching TRBD1. J gave up 3 bases and V 8 bases, and 5 bases lay outside the gene matches. The CDR3 is 13 residues long. The V gene's germline CDR1 is LGHDT and CDR2 YNNKEL (reference sequence). The chain's CDR3 is CASARQGYTEAFF. The CDR3 bases are TGTGCCAGCGCCAGACAGGGGTACACTGAAGCTTTCTTT.

The rearrangement joins TRBV10-2 to TRBJ2-5; the match to TRBD1 covers 7 bases. CDR1 is WSHSY, CDR2 SAAADI, per germline. The J segment lost 3 bases and the V segment lost 8 bases, leaving 3 bases of the junction unmatched. The CDR3 runs to 12 residues. CDR3 sequence reads: CASRDREETQYF. In DNA form, the CDR3 reads TGCGCCAGCCGAGACAGGGAAGAGACCCAGTACTTC.

The chain employs TRBV5-1 and TRBJ1-1, with 7 bases fitting TRBD1. Germline V gene sequence: CDR1 SGHRS, CDR2 YFSETQ. The trim removed 4 bases at V and 3 bases at J, leaving 3 bases unmatched. This CDR3 contains 13 residues. CDR3 nucleotide sequence: TGCGCCAGCAGCATCGGACAGGACACTGAAGCTTTCTTT. Protein: CASSIGQDTEAFF.

This rearrangement joins TRBV4-1 to TRBJ2-2; 9 nucleotides match TRBD1. The CDR3 spans 15 residues. Germline CDR1 MGHRA, CDR2 YSYEKL. V shed 2 bases, J shed 7 bases, and the junction held 5 bases outside the gene matches. The CDR3 here is CASSQTGGAVGELFF. The CDR3 region has the DNA TGCGCCAGCAGCCAAACAGGGGGCGCCGTCGGGGAGCTGTTTTTT.

The gene calls are TRBV11-2 and TRBJ2-7; TRBD2 matches 13 bases. J lost 4 bases, V lost 4 bases, and 7 bases had no gene match. The CDR3 spans 16 residues. Looked up from germline, CDR1 is SGHAT and CDR2 is FQNNGV. The CDR3 coding sequence is TGTGCCAGCAGCTATGGGACTAGCGGGATCAGGTACGAGCAGTACTTC. Its translation: CASSYGTSGIRYEQYF.

The chain uses TRBV28 and TRBJ2-7, with 8 bases lining up with TRBD1. The CDR3 spans 15 residues. V lost 4 bases and J lost 2; bases outside the gene matches: 7. CDR1 and CDR2 (germline): MDHEN, SYDVKM. The CDR3 DNA reads TGTGCCAGCAGTTCCCCGGGACAGGACGCCTACGAGCAGTACTTC. It translates to CASSSPGQDAYEQYF.

The chain has TRBV7-9 and TRBJ2-7; possibly TRBD1 for D (6 bases). With 5 bases removed from V and 4 bases from J, the gap between germline ends came to 9 bases. From germline, CDR1 is SEHNR and CDR2 FQNEAQ (reference sequence). The CDR3 runs to 12 residues. CDR3 loop: CASSRTEYEQYF. CDR3 sequence (DNA): TGTGCCAGCAGCCGGACAGAGTACGAGCAGTACTTC.

V is TRBV18 and J is TRBJ2-7; TRBD2 aligns across 8 bases. J lost 2 bases, V lost 4 bases, and 7 bases had no gene match. This CDR3 contains 15 residues. Germline V gene data show CDR1 as KGHSH and CDR2 as LQKENI. CDR3 region: CASSQRGPTPYEQYF. Written as DNA, the CDR3 is TGTGCCAGCTCACAGCGGGGGCCAACCCCCTACGAGCAGTACTTC.

The V call is TRBV25-1, the J call TRBJ1-6; a possible D gene is TRBD1 (5 bases). The CDR3 loop spans 13 amino acids. Trimming took off 3 bases at V and 9 bases at J, with 9 bases between the two ends. CDR1 is MGHDK and CDR2 is SYGVNS in the germline V gene. The CDR3 spells CASSDRARSPLHF. For the CDR3, the DNA is TGTGCCAGCAGTGACAGGGCGCGTTCACCCCTCCACTTT.

This clone was recorded a few times. This rearrangement joins TRBV10-3 to TRBJ1-2, with a possible D match to TRBD1 (5 bases). The CDR3 is 14 residues long. The V gene's germline CDR1 is ENHRY and CDR2 SYGVKD. Between the trimmed V and J ends, which lost 3 bases and 3 bases, there was a span of 11 bases. The chain's CDR3 is CAISEKGEDYGYTF. CDR3 coding DNA: TGTGCCATCAGTGAAAAAGGGGAGGACTATGGCTACACCTTC.

The chain has TRBV9 and TRBJ2-1; 10 nucleotides match TRBD2. The CDR3 is 16 amino acids. The J segment lost 3 bases and the V segment lost 3 bases, leaving 6 bases of the junction unmatched. Per germline, CDR1 SGDLS and CDR2 YYNGEE. DNA for the CDR3: TGTGCCAGCAGCGCCGCTAGCGGGAGTATCTACAATGAGCAGTTCTTC. Protein sequence: CASSAASGSIYNEQFF.

The gene calls are TRBV5-1 and TRBJ2-1, with 7 nucleotides matching TRBD1. Germline loops: CDR1 SGHRS, CDR2 YFSETQ. The CDR3 loop spans 15 amino acids. V shed 4 bases and J 5 bases; nucleotides not matched to a gene: 9. This chain's CDR3 is CASSPGDSTNNEQFF. The CDR3 DNA follows: TGCGCCAGCAGCCCCGGGGACAGTACCAACAATGAGCAGTTCTTC.

The gene calls are TRBV21-1 and TRBJ2-7; TRBD2 was called by the table and not checked on the DNA. TRBV21-1 is a pseudogene locus. The CDR3 is made up of 15 amino acids. CDR3 sequence: CASTISGLAGYEQYF. The CDR3 nucleotides read TGTGCCAGCACGATCTCGGGACTAGCGGGATACGAGCAGTACTTC.

This chain uses TRBV2 with TRBJ1-6, with TRBD1 as a possible D gene (5 bases). The CDR3 is made up of 15 amino acids. Germline V lookup: CDR1 SNHLY, CDR2 FYNNEI. Trimming took off 7 bases at V and 7 bases at J, with 17 bases between the two ends. CDR3 in amino acids: CASTFLPGGNSPLHF. The CDR3, as DNA: TGTGCCAGCACTTTCCTCCCCGGGGGAAATTCACCCCTCCACTTT.

The rearrangement joins TRBV27 to TRBJ2-1; TRBD2 matches 14 bases. Germline V gene sequence: CDR1 MNHEY, CDR2 SMNVEV (reference sequence). V shed 2 bases and J 9 bases; nucleotides not matched to a gene: 12. This CDR3 has 18 residues. The CDR3 DNA reads TGTGCCAGCAGTTTAGAACGGGGACTAGCGGGAGAGGGAGTTGAGCAGTTCTTC. It is translated as CASSLERGLAGEGVEQFF.